These 12 T cell receptor beta chains share one sample of origin, sequenced in a study of T cell responses to AZD1222 COVID-19 vaccine. This table comes from immunoSEQ multiplex PCR, and its TCRdb copy is limited to in-frame clones, with some not included. The sample holds approximately 110,000 clones, about 92% seen once. The input for sequencing was peripheral blood, taken on day 0 of AZD1222 vaccination. The receptors shown here come from an adult in good health.

V and J are TRBV9 and TRBJ1-1; TRBD1 matches at 9 bases. Germline values: CDR1 SGDLS, CDR2 YYNGEE. The CDR3 loop spans 14 amino acids. The trim removed 3 bases at V and 6 bases at J, leaving 6 bases unmatched. The CDR3 DNA is TGTGCCAGCAGCGAGAGACAGGGGGGCTCTGAAGCTTTCTTT. Its translation: CASSERQGGSEAFF.

V gene TRBV7-2 combines with J gene TRBJ2-3; the D call may be TRBD1 or TRBD2 (5 bases each). The V end lost 2 bases, the J end lost 3 bases, and 18 bases lay between the germline ends. This CDR3 contains 17 residues. Germline V gene sequence: CDR1 SGHTA, CDR2 FQGNSA. This CDR3 reads CASSLSGGDINTDTQYF. The CDR3 coding sequence is TGTGCCAGCAGCTTAAGTGGGGGAGACATAAATACAGATACGCAGTATTTT.

The chain uses TRBV6-2 or TRBV6-3 and TRBJ1-1; TRBD1 is a possible D gene (5 bases). Germline-derived CDR1 and CDR2 are MNHEY and SVGEGT. V dropped 6 bases and J dropped 4 bases, with 15 bases sitting between them. The CDR3 extends over 14 amino acids. The CDR3: CASSRGELGTEAFF. CDR3 nucleotides: TGTGCCAGCAGCCGGGGGGAGTTGGGCACTGAAGCTTTCTTT.

The chain is built from TRBV7-9 and TRBJ2-7; D not resolved. Per germline, CDR1 SEHNR and CDR2 FQNEAQ (reference sequence). This CDR3 spans 14 amino acids. V was trimmed by 2 bases and J by 0 bases, leaving 8 bases between them. The DNA for the CDR3 is TGTGCCAGCAGCTTACCAGACAACTCCTACGAGCAGTACTTC. Its translation is CASSLPDNSYEQYF.

The gene calls are TRBV6-5 and TRBJ2-7; D ambiguous. Germline-derived CDR1 and CDR2 are MNHEY and SVGAGI. The CDR3 length is 15 residues. V was trimmed by 4 bases and J by 3 bases, leaving 16 bases between them. CDR3: CASSSAGLGFYEQYF. CDR3 coding DNA: TGTGCCAGCAGTTCCGCAGGTCTCGGCTTCTACGAGCAGTACTTC.

This chain connects TRBV11-3 to TRBJ2-7; TRBD2 matches 10 bases. CDR3 length: 15 amino acids. Germline CDR1 SGHNT, CDR2 YENEEA. V was clipped by 2 bases and J by 3 bases; unmatched bases: 4. CDR3 coding DNA: TGTGCCAGCAGCTTAACTAGCGGGGACCTCTACGAGCAGTACTTC. Translated: CASSLTSGDLYEQYF.

This rearrangement joins TRBV7-3 to TRBJ1-1; D ambiguous. The V end was cut by 2 bases, the J end by 3 bases, with 7 bases between. In germline, CDR1 is SGHTA, CDR2 FQGTGA. The CDR3 totals 13 residues. The CDR3 coding sequence is TGTGCCAGCAGCTTAGCTGTGGACACTGAAGCTTTCTTT. Protein: CASSLAVDTEAFF.

The rearrangement joins TRBV6-5 to TRBJ1-2; tentative D call: TRBD1 (6 bases). The CDR3 consists of 13 residues. V was pared by 6 bases and J by 2 bases, with 10 bases between. In germline, CDR1 is MNHEY, CDR2 SVGAGI. CDR3 bases: TGTGCCAGCAGGGACAGCCTGAACTATGGCTACACCTTC. This gives the protein CASRDSLNYGYTF.

The rearrangement uses TRBV10-3 and TRBJ1-4; unclear D gene. Trimming took 3 bases from V and 4 from J, leaving 9 bases between them. The CDR3 has 14 residues. CDR1 is ENHRY and CDR2 is SYGVKD in the germline V gene. CDR3 nucleotide sequence: TGTGCCATCAGTGAAGAGAGGGATAATGAAAAACTGTTTTTT. This codes for CAISEERDNEKLFF.

The genes are TRBV4-2 and TRBJ1-6; 7 bases agree with TRBD1. The CDR3 consists of 15 residues. Germline V gives CDR1 LGHNA, CDR2 YNFKEQ. The trim removed 1 base at V and 6 bases at J, leaving 3 bases unmatched. CDR3 region: CASSQVRGSNSPLHF. The CDR3 nucleotides read TGTGCCAGCAGCCAAGTCAGGGGGAGTAATTCACCCCTCCACTTT.

The chain couples TRBV24-1 to TRBJ2-1, with 8 bases aligning to TRBD2. Germline trimming cut 6 bases from V and 8 bases from J; bases unmatched to any gene: 5. The CDR3 is 13 amino acids. CDR1 and CDR2 from the germline V gene are KGHDR and SFDVKD. The chain's CDR3 is CATSSGGYDEQFF. In DNA, the CDR3 is TGTGCCACCAGTTCGGGAGGGTACGATGAGCAGTTCTTC.

The chain has TRBV11-2 and TRBJ1-1; D ambiguous. CDR1 is SGHAT, CDR2 FQNNGV, per germline. Between the trimmed V and J ends, which lost 4 bases and 1 base, there was a span of 7 bases. The CDR3 has 13 amino acids. The CDR3 spells CASSSGRNTEAFF. The CDR3 DNA reads as TGTGCCAGCAGCTCAGGCAGGAACACTGAAGCTTTCTTT.